This entry lists 13 T cell receptor beta chains sequenced from one sample in a study of memory CD4+ T cells and cytomegalovirus serostatus. The table came from immunoSEQ multiplex PCR; TCRdb's copy has only in-frame clones and leaves some out. The sample holds about 59,000 clones, 80% to 85% seen once. Single viable CD3+CD4+CD8-CD45RO+ cells were sorted as the memory CD4+ T cells. Sequenced input: memory CD4+ T cells from blood. These TCRs come from an adult in good health and CMV-seronegative.

This clone has just one count. J is TRBJ2-7 and V is TRBV28, with D uncertain. The V gene's germline CDR1 is MDHEN and CDR2 SYDVKM. This CDR3 spans 11 amino acids. Trimming took 5 bases from V and 7 from J, leaving 9 bases between them. The CDR3 sequence: CASSRTWEQYF. The CDR3 DNA reads TGTGCCAGCAGTCGCACCTGGGAGCAGTACTTC.

The chain is built from TRBV6-5 and TRBJ1-5, with D unclear. Trimming cost V 5 bases and J 3 bases, with 14 bases left between them. The CDR3 contains 15 residues. Germline CDR1 reads MNHEY; CDR2 reads SVGAGI. The CDR3: CASSPRQAINQPQHF. The DNA of the CDR3 is TGTGCCAGCAGTCCTCGACAAGCGATCAATCAGCCCCAGCATTTT.

This clone has more than one count but fewer than ten. Additional DNA sequences in this sample encode the identical CDR3. The chain has TRBV7-3 and TRBJ1-1; D is undetermined. Trimming left V 5 bases short and J 1 base short, with 14 bases between. Germline values: CDR1 SGHTA, CDR2 FQGTGA. This CDR3 has 15 residues. Here the CDR3 DNA reads TGTGCCAGCAGCCAAACGACCAACCAGAACACTGAAGCTTTCTTT. Encoded protein: CASSQTTNQNTEAFF.

This rearrangement joins TRBV11-2 to TRBJ2-7; D remains ambiguous. V gave up 5 bases and J gave up 4 bases, with 9 bases separating them. This CDR3 spans 12 amino acids. Germline values: CDR1 SGHAT, CDR2 FQNNGV. For the CDR3, the DNA is TGTGCCAGCAGCCCCCGCGCGTACGAGCAGTACTTC. This codes for CASSPRAYEQYF.

This clone was recorded once. The genes are TRBV7-2 and TRBJ1-4; D gene uncertain. Trimming removed 1 base from V and 4 bases from J, with 7 bases in between. The CDR3 runs to 14 residues. The germline V gene encodes CDR1 SGHTA and CDR2 FQGNSA. In DNA form, the CDR3 reads TGTGCCAGCAGCTTAGGAAGAAGTAATGAAAAACTGTTTTTT. It codes for CASSLGRSNEKLFF.

The chain links TRBV5-1 to TRBJ1-4; D perhaps matches TRBD1 (5 bases). This CDR3 contains 15 residues. Between the trimmed V and J ends, which lost 4 bases and 8 bases, there was a span of 18 bases. Germline lookup yields CDR1 SGHRS and CDR2 YFSETQ. CDR3 nucleotide sequence: TGCGCCAGCAGCCGCGGGACGGAGGAAGCGGAAAAACTGTTTTTT. Protein product: CASSRGTEEAEKLFF.

The DNA for the CDR3 is TGCGCCAGCAGCTTGGAGGAGACCCAGTACTTC. Translation: CASSLEETQYF. The chain is built from TRBV5-1 and TRBJ2-5, with unresolved D. V was pared by 0 bases and J by 5 bases, with 2 bases between. Per germline, CDR1 SGHRS and CDR2 YFSETQ. The CDR3 is made up of 11 amino acids.

The V and J genes are TRBV2 and TRBJ2-3; unclear D gene. The CDR3 totals 14 residues. Trimming shortened V by 6 bases and J by 2 bases, and 12 bases separated the two germline ends. From germline, CDR1 is SNHLY and CDR2 FYNNEI. CDR3 amino acids: CASRRITSTDTQYF. The CDR3, as DNA: TGTGCCAGCAGAAGAATTACTTCCACAGATACGCAGTATTTT.

The rearrangement joins TRBV19 to TRBJ2-1; TRBD2 agrees at 7 bases. J was trimmed by 7 bases and V by 3 bases; bases with no gene match: 3. The CDR3 is 13 amino acids. From germline, CDR1 is LNHDA and CDR2 SQIVND (reference sequence). The CDR3 DNA reads as TGTGCCAGTAGTATTGGGGGAGGGAATGAGCAGTTCTTC. As protein: CASSIGGGNEQFF.

The V call is TRBV9, the J call TRBJ2-2; D gene ambiguous. Trimming cost V 0 bases and J 0 bases, with 6 bases left between them. This CDR3 has 15 residues. CDR1 is SGDLS and CDR2 is YYNGEE in the germline V gene. The CDR3 DNA sequence: TGTGCCAGCAGCGTAGCCTCGGCGAACACCGGGGAGCTGTTTTTT. Translated, it gives CASSVASANTGELFF.

To note about this clone: The sample holds other DNA sequences that translate to the same CDR3. The chain links TRBV7-9 to TRBJ1-4; 9 nucleotides match TRBD1. This CDR3 region has 14 residues. CDR1 SEHNR and CDR2 FQNEAQ come from the germline V gene (reference sequence). The V and J ends lost 5 bases and 8 bases, in that order; junction bases with no gene match: 6. The CDR3 here is CASSQGQGREKLFF. The CDR3 DNA reads TGTGCCAGCAGCCAGGGACAGGGCCGCGAAAAACTGTTTTTT.

This clone was detected only once. V gene TRBV7-8 combines with J gene TRBJ2-1; D ambiguous. The CDR3 covers 14 residues. Germline lookup yields CDR1 SGHVS and CDR2 FQNEAQ. V gave up 3 bases and J gave up 0 bases, with 6 bases separating them. CDR3 nucleotides: TGTGCCAGCAGCTTCGCAAACTCCTACAATGAGCAGTTCTTC. This encodes CASSFANSYNEQFF. Looking up the rest from reference TRBV7-8 and TRBJ2-1 gives the full variable domain: GAGVSQSPRYKVAKRGQDVALRCDPISGHVSLFWYQQALGQGPEFLTYFQNEAQLDKSGLPSDRFFAERPEGSVSTLKIQRTQQEDSAVYLCASSFANSYNEQFFGPGTRLTVL.

This CDR3 reads CASNRVVGTGELFF. The CDR3 DNA follows: TGTGCCAGCAACCGAGTGGTGGGCACCGGGGAGCTGTTTTTT. V gene TRBV6-1 combines with J gene TRBJ2-2, with D unclear. The germline CDR1 and CDR2 sequences are MNHNS and SASEGT. The CDR3 length is 14 residues. V lost 7 bases and J lost 4, with 13 bases in between.